This T cell receptor (beta chain) comes out of a study of T cells after yellow fever vaccination. In the study overall: For low cell numbers, libraries were made with SMART-Seq v4 Ultra Low Input.

TCRdb re-called the 5' RACE reads with MiXCR, one entry per CDR3 protein. The sample includes approximately 330,000 distinct CDR3 sequences, approximately 13% of them seen just once. Between the trimmed V and J ends, which lost 6 bases and 9 bases, there was a span of 12 bases. The length of the CDR3 is 12 residues. Germline-derived CDR1 and CDR2 are MDHEN and SYDVKM. The chain combines TRBV28 with TRBJ2-1, with a possible D match to TRBD2 (6 bases). The clonotype comes from a man aged 18 to 29 who received the YFV17D yellow fever vaccine. The sample was CD4+ T cells sorted from PBMCs, taken 15 days after the yellow fever booster vaccination. This chain's CDR3 is CASSIMRGEQFF. DNA of the CDR3: TGTGCCAGCAGCATTATGCGGGGTGAGCAGTTCTTC.